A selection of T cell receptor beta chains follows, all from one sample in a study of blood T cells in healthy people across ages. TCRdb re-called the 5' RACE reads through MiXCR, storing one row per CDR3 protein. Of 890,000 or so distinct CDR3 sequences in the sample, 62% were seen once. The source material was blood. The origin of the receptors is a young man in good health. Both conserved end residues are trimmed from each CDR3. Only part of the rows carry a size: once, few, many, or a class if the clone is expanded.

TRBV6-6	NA	ASSEGQGDTGELF
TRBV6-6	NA	AVDSNTEAF
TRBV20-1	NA	SASDPRGGADTQY
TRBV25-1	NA	ASSQDRGIYGYT
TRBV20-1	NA	SARPRDRGFYEQY
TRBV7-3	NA	ASSLSPGQGTGAF
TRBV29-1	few	SVGGDGGYEQY
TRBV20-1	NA	SARGGAGDYNEQF
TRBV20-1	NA	SASSGRAGEQF
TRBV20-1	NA	SSLTRETQY
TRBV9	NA	ASSDNRDRVNSPLH
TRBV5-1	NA	ASSLFTGQETQY
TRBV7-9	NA	ASSLEVRTGEQY
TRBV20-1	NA	SASTGGWETQY
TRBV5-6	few	ASSLAGINEQY
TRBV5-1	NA	ASSLGDSYNEQF
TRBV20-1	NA	SARDLLAGDTDTQY
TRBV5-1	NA	ASSKTGDYEQY
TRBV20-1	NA	SASGGGSTDTQY
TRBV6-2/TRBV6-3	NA	ASSYAHEQY
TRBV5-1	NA	ASSETSGGYNEQF
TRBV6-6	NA	ASSYGQGASYT
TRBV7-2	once	ASSLGWQRGGHYNEQF
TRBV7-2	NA	ASSSQGRGLAGELF
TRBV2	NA	ASRDDSGSADTQY
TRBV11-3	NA	ASNEYLNEQF
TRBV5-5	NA	ASSGDPVHSPLH
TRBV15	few	ATSSEGLPQY
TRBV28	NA	ASSIRGNGYT
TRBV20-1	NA	SARTGTVTYEQY
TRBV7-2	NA	ASSFTESYEQY